This entry concerns a single T cell receptor beta chain. No antigen is known for it. Within the sample, other DNA sequences also encode this same CDR3. This CDR3 is 14 amino acids long. V was clipped by 2 bases and J by 0 bases; unmatched bases: 2. Germline V gene data show CDR1 as SGHRS and CDR2 as YFSETQ. Profiled with immunoSEQ multiplex PCR; TCRdb holds only in-frame clones, not every one. This sample has over a million clones; about 80% occur once, and the top ten carry 1.4%. The data are from a study of shared clonotypes between healthy human individuals. Study-wide context: Used for every donor were three CD4 naive, three CD4 memory, two CD8 naive and one CD8 memory plate.

The study's findings and limits: Sampling was confined to blood; repertoires within tissues likely differ.

The origin of this receptor is a man aged 18-30 years in good health. This chain connects TRBV5-1 to TRBJ2-7, with 7 bases that match TRBD1. Material for sequencing was memory CD4+ T cells sorted from blood. The subset is: CD45RA-negative fraction. The CDR3 reads CASSLGQVSYEQYF. For the CDR3, the DNA is TGCGCCAGCAGCTTAGGACAGGTCTCCTACGAGCAGTACTTC.